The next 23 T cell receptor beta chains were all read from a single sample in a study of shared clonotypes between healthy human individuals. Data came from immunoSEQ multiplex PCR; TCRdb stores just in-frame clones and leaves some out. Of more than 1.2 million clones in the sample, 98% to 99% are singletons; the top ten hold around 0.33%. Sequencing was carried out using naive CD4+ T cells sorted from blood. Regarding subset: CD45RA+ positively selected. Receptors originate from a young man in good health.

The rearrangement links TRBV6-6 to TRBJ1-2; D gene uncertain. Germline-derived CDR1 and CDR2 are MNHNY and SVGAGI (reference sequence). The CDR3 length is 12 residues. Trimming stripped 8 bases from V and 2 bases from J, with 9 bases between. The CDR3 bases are TGTGCCAGCTCTGAGGGAAACTATGGCTACACCTTC. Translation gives CASSEGNYGYTF.

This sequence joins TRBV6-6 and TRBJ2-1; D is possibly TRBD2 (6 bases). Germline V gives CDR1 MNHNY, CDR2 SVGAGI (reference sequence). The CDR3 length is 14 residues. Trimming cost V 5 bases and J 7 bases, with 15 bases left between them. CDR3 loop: CASSGLPVRNEQFF. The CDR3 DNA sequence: TGTGCCAGCAGTGGACTACCCGTTAGGAATGAGCAGTTCTTC.

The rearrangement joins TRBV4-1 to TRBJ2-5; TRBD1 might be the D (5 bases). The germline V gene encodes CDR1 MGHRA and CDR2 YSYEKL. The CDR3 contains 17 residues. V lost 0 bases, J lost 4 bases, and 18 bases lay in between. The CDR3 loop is CASSQDVAGHSVETQYF. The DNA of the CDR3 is TGCGCCAGCAGCCAAGATGTAGCAGGGCATAGTGTAGAGACCCAGTACTTC.

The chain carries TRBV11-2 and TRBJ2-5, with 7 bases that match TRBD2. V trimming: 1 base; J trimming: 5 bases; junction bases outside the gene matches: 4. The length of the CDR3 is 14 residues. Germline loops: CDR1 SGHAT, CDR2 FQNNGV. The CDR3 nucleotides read TGTGCCAGCAGCTTAGCACTAGCGAAGGAGACCCAGTACTTC. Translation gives CASSLALAKETQYF.

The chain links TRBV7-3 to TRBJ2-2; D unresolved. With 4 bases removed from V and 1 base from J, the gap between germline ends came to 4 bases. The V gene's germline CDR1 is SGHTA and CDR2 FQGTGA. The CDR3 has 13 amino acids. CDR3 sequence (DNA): TGTGCCAGCAGCTGGCGGAACACCGGGGAGCTGTTTTTT. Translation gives CASSWRNTGELFF.

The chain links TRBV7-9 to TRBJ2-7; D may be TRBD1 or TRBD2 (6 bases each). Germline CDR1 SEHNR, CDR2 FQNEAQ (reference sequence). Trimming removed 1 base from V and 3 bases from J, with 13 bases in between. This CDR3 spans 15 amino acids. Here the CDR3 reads CASSLVVGGGYEQYF. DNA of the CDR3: TGTGCCAGCAGCTTAGTCGTCGGGGGCGGCTACGAGCAGTACTTC.

This CDR3 is CSVVALSRTNTGELFF. The CDR3 region has the DNA TGCAGCGTTGTTGCCTTGTCGCGGACGAACACCGGGGAGCTGTTTTTT. The chain couples TRBV29-1 to TRBJ2-2, with unresolved D. Germline values: CDR1 SQVTM, CDR2 ANQGSEA. Trimming removed 4 bases from V and 0 bases from J, with 15 bases in between. CDR3 length equals 16 residues.

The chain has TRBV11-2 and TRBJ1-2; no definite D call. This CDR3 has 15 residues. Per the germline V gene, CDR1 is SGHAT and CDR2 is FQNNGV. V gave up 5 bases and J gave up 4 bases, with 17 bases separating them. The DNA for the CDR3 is TGTGCCAGCAGCGCCATTCCCTGGGGTATCTATGGCTACACCTTC. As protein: CASSAIPWGIYGYTF.

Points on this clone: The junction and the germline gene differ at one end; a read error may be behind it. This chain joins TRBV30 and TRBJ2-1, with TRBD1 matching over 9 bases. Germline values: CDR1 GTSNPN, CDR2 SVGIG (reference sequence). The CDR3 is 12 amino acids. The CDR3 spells CAWSPWTGVTIF. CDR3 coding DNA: TGTGCCTGGAGTCCTTGGACAGGGGTGACAATCTTC.

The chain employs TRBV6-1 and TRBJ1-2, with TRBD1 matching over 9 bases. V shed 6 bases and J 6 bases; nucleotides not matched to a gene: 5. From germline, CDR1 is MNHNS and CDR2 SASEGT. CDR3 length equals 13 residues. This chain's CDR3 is CASRPTGGHGYTF. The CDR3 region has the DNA TGTGCCAGCAGGCCAACAGGGGGCCATGGCTACACCTTC.

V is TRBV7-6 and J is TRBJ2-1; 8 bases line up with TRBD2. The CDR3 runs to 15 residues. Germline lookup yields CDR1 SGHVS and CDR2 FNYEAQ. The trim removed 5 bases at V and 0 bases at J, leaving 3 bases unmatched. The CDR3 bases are TGTGCCAGCAGCATAGGGACTAGCTCCTACAATGAGCAGTTCTTC. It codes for CASSIGTSSYNEQFF.

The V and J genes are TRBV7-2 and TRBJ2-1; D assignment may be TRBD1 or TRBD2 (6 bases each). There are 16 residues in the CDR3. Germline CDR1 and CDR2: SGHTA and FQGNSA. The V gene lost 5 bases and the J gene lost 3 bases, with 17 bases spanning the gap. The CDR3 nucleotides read TGTGCCAGCAGCCCCCAAGGCGGGACACTCTACAATGAGCAGTTCTTC. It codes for CASSPQGGTLYNEQFF. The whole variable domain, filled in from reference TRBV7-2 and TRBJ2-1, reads GAGVSQSPSNKVTEKGKDVELRCDPISGHTALYWYRQSLGQGLEFLIYFQGNSAPDKSGLPSDRFSAERTGGSVSTLTIQRTQQEDSAVYLCASSPQGGTLYNEQFFGPGTRLTVL.

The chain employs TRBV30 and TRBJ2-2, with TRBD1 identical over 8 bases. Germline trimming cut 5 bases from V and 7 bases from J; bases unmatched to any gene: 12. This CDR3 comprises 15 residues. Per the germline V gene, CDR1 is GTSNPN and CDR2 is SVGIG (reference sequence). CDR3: CAWLRTGLLGGELFF. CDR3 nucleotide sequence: TGTGCCTGGCTAAGGACAGGGTTGCTGGGCGGGGAGCTGTTTTTT.

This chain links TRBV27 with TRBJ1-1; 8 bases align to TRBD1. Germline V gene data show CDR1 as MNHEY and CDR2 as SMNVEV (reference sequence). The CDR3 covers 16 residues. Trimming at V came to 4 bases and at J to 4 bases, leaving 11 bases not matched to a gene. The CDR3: CASSYLGRGPGTEAFF. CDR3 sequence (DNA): TGTGCCAGCAGTTATTTGGGCAGGGGGCCGGGCACTGAAGCTTTCTTT.

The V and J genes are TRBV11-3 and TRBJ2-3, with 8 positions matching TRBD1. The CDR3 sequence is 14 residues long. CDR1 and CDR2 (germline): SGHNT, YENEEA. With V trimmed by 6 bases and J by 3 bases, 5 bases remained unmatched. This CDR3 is CASRAGGETDTQYF. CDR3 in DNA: TGTGCCAGCAGGGCAGGGGGCGAGACAGATACGCAGTATTTT.

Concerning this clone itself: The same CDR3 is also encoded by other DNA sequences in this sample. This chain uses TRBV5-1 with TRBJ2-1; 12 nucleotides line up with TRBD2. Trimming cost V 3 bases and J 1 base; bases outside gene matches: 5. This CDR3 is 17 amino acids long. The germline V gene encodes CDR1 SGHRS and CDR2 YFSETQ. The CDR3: CASSWGLAGASYNEQFF. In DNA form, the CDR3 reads TGCGCCAGCAGCTGGGGACTAGCGGGCGCATCCTACAATGAGCAGTTCTTC.

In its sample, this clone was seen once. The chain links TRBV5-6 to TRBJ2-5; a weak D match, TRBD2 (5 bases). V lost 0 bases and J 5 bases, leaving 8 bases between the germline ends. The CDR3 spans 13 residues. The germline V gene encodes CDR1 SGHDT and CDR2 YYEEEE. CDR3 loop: CASSLASRETQYF. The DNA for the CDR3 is TGTGCCAGCAGCTTGGCTAGCCGGGAGACCCAGTACTTC.

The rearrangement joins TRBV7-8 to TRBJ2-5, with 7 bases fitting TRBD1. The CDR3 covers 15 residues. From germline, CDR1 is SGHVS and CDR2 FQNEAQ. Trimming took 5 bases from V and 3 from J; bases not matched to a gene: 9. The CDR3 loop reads CASSASLQGEETQYF. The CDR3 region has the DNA TGTGCCAGCAGCGCCTCACTCCAGGGGGAAGAGACCCAGTACTTC.

Here the CDR3 reads CASSPLGGSHQPQHF. The CDR3 DNA reads as TGTGCCAGCAGCCCCTTGGGGGGAAGTCATCAGCCCCAGCATTTT. This chain uses TRBV7-9 with TRBJ1-5; maybe TRBD1 (5 bases). V shed 5 bases and J shed 5 bases, with 16 bases lying between them. The CDR3 has 15 amino acids. Germline loops: CDR1 SEHNR, CDR2 FQNEAQ (reference sequence).

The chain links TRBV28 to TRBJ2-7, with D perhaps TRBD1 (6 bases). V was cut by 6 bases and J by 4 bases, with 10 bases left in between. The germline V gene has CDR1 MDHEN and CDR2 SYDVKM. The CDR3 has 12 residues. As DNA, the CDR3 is TGTGCCAGCAGCCACAGGGAGTACGAGCAGTACTTC. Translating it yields CASSHREYEQYF.

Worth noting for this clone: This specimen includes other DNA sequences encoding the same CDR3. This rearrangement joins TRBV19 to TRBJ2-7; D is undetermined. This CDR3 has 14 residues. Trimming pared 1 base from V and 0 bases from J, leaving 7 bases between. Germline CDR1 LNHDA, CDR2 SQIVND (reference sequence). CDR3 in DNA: TGTGCCAGTAGTATAGGTGGCAGCTCCTACGAGCAGTACTTC. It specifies CASSIGGSSYEQYF. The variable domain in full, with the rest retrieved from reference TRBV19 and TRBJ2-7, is DGGITQSPKYLFRKEGQNVTLSCEQNLNHDAMYWYRQDPGQGLRLIYYSQIVNDFQKGDIAEGYSVSREKKESFPLTVTSAQKNPTAFYLCASSIGGSSYEQYFGPGTRLTVT.

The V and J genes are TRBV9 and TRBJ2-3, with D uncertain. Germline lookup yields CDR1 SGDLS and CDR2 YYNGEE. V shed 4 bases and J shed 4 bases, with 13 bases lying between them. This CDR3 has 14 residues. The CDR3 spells CASSLTSLSDTQYF. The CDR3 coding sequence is TGTGCCAGCAGCCTCACTTCCCTTTCAGATACGCAGTATTTT. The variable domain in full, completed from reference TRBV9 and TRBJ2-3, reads DSGVTQTPKHLITATGQRVTLRCSPRSGDLSVYWYQQSLDQGLQFLIQYYNGEERAKGNILERFSAQQFPDLHSELNLSSLELGDSALYFCASSLTSLSDTQYFGPGTRLTVL.

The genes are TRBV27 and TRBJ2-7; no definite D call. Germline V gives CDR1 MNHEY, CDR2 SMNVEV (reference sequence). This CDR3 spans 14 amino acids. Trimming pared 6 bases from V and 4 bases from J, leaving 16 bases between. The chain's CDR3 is CASSSSGVWYEQYF. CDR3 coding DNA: TGTGCCAGCAGCTCATCAGGTGTCTGGTACGAGCAGTACTTC.